This T cell receptor (beta chain) was recovered during a study of CD8+CD57+ T cells in acquired aplastic anemia. Profiling that covered TCR beta VDJ and CDR3 relied on genomic DNA as its template. TCRdb ran MiXCR on the reads and lists one entry per CDR3 protein. The data contain around 180,000 distinct CDR3 sequences, over 60% of them seen just once; the ten biggest clones take up about half. V gave up 5 bases and J gave up 5 bases; unmatched junction bases: 5. The CDR3 sequence is 14 residues long. The chain carries TRBV12-3 or TRBV12-4 and TRBJ1-5, with 8 bases aligning to TRBD1. The source is a human donor with severe aplastic anemia or a healthy control (not recorded which). The sample consisted of sorted CD4+, CD8+, or CD8+CD57+ T cells (not recorded which) from PBMCs. The DNA for the CDR3 is TGTGCCAGCAGTATGGACAGGGAATATCAGCCCCAGCATTTT. Its protein product is CASSMDREYQPQHF.